This record looks at one TCR beta chain sequence and its context. An end of the junction differs from the germline gene, which may be a read error. Then a second PCR, running about 6 to 11 cycles, was carried out with a sample-barcoded 5' primer and a J-beta primer mix. Each cDNA molecule was tagged by a template-switch adaptor with 12 random nucleotides. Per sample, CDR3-containing paired-end reads numbered at least 2.5 million. Each CDR3 protein is one row after TCRdb ran MiXCR on the 5' RACE reads. The table has some 1,800,000 distinct CDR3 sequences, roughly two fifths seen once; the top ten hold approximately 22%. This entry comes from a study of blood T cells in healthy people across ages. The donors, all healthy, were Caucasians living in Russia, aged roughly 6 to 100. Researchers isolated at least 7 million PBMCs per sample. This CDR3 has 15 residues. Germline V gene data show CDR1 as SGHNT and CDR2 as YENEEA.

The sample consisted of blood. The chain couples TRBV11-3 to TRBJ1-1; D perhaps matches TRBD1 (6 bases). This sequence originates from a human donor in good health. In nucleotides, the CDR3 is TGTGCCAGCAGCTTACTCGGGACACAAAACACTGTAGCTTTCTTT. This translates into CASSLLGTQNTVAFF.